Below, one T cell receptor beta chain is given with its context. The target antigen is unknown. Some clones are missing from TCRdb's copy, which holds only in-frame ones; the method was immunoSEQ multiplex PCR. Of more than 4,000 clones listed, 88% were seen once; the top ten hold around 23%. The sample originates from a study of lymphopenia after photon versus proton radiotherapy. General study findings and limits: Photon-treated patients lost naive T cells and TCR diversity; proton-treated stayed stable. Authors raise, but do not show, better survival with proton therapy.

Trimming removed 4 bases from V and 5 bases from J; junction bases left unmatched: 3. This CDR3 comprises 13 residues. Germline CDR1 SGHDN, CDR2 FVKESK. The sequenced sample was peripheral blood, obtained from a patient treated with photon-based radiotherapy. J is TRBJ2-3 and V is TRBV14, with 7 bases matching TRBD2. The TCR comes from a man older than 75 with cholangiocarcinoma. Here the CDR3 reads CASSRDYIDTQYF. CDR3 in DNA: TGTGCCAGCAGCCGGGACTACATAGATACGCAGTATTTT.